This is a list of T cell receptor beta chains from one sample in a study of identical twins. MiXCR, run by TCRdb on the 5' RACE reads, gives a single entry per CDR3 protein. The data contain approximately 490,000 distinct CDR3 sequences, approximately 20% of them seen just once; the ten biggest clones take up around 0.48%. These same records also appear under a second study, on yellow fever vaccine responses in identical twins.

Specimen: CD4+ T cells sorted from blood. All receptors derive from a woman under 30 in good health. Both conserved end residues are trimmed from each CDR3. A D gene is named only where the DNA matches it firmly.

>NA|TRBV12-3/TRBV12-4|TRBJ1-5
ASSLENQPQH
>TRBD1|TRBV12-3/TRBV12-4|TRBJ2-4
ASSVGQGNLAKNIQY
>NA|TRBV27|TRBJ2-1
ASSFQGRGEQF
>NA|TRBV4-1|TRBJ2-1
ASSQTPVSFYEQF
>NA|TRBV12-3/TRBV12-4|TRBJ2-1
ASSALDPSYNEQF
>NA|TRBV4-1|TRBJ2-1
ASSQTPTPSEQF
>NA|TRBV12-3/TRBV12-4|TRBJ2-1
ASSFLVGGGYNEQF
>NA|TRBV5-1|TRBJ2-7
ASSLGLDPTYEQY
>NA|TRBV11-2|TRBJ2-2
ASSHSGAVAGELF
>NA|TRBV15|TRBJ2-5
ATSPAGVHQETQY
>TRBD1|TRBV7-2|TRBJ2-1
ASRGDRGRNEQF
>NA|TRBV20-1|TRBJ1-4
SASPSEKLF
>NA|TRBV29-1|TRBJ2-1
SVESRLEGNEQF
>TRBD2|TRBV10-3|TRBJ2-1
AISEGLDVIDEQF
>NA|TRBV5-1|TRBJ1-1
ASRGTALNTEAF
>TRBD1|TRBV7-3|TRBJ2-2
ASSWTGYTGELF
>NA|TRBV6-2/TRBV6-3|TRBJ2-3
ASRTSLDTQY
>NA|TRBV29-1|TRBJ2-1
SVLPNYNEQF
>TRBD2|TRBV24-1|TRBJ2-1
ATSDPGTSGAQF
>TRBD2|TRBV20-1|TRBJ2-1
SASSGRAANEQF